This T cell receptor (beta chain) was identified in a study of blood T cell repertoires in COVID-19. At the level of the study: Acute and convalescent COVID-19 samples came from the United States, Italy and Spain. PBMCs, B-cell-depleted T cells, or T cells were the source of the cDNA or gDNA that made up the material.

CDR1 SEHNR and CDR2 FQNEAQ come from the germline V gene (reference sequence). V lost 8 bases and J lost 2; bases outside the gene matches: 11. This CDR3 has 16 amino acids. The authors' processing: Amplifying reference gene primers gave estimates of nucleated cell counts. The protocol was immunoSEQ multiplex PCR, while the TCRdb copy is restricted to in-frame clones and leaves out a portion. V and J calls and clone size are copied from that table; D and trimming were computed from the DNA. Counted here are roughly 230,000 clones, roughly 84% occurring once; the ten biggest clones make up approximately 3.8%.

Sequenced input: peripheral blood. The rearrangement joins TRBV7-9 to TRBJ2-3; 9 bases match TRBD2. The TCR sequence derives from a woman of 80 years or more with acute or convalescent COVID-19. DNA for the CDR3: TGTGCCAGCCCGCAGGGACTAGCTATAAACACAGATACGCAGTATTTT. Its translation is CASPQGLAINTDTQYF.